This T cell receptor beta chain is drawn from a study of response to subunit inactivated influenza vaccine. The study's findings and limits: It was suggested by the authors that few new T cells are recruited by each seasonal influenza vaccination.

This clonotype was seen many times. Antigen: not known. The junction differs from germline at one of its ends, possibly a read error. MiXCR, run by TCRdb on the RT-PCR reads, gives a single entry per CDR3 protein. In the table there are 500,000 to 550,000 distinct CDR3 sequences, 7.6% of which are singletons. This CDR3 contains 12 residues. Germline V lookup: CDR1 SEHNR, CDR2 FQNEAQ (reference sequence). This TCR derives from a man aged 50-75 years who received an inactivated influenza vaccine. The specimen was PBMCs from blood, collected about 24 months after vaccination. The chain uses TRBV7-9 and TRBJ2-7, with D maybe TRBD1 (6 bases). CDR3 bases: TGTGCCAGCAGCTTAGGGACAGAAGCCCTGAAATTC. Translation gives CASSLGTEALKF.